This TCR beta chain originates from a study of cytomegalovirus exposure and HLA in healthy donors. Primers for the PCR totalled 60 Vbeta and 13 Jbeta. TCRdb's copy holds only in-frame clones and misses some; the assay was immunoSEQ multiplex PCR. The table has about 160,000 clones, roughly 80% seen once. Germline-derived CDR1 and CDR2 are SGHRS and YFSETQ. Trimming cost V 4 bases and J 6 bases, with 12 bases left between them. CDR3 length: 13 residues. This sequence originates from a man aged 45 to 65 in good health and CMV-seropositive. The sequenced sample consisted of PBMCs. The genes are TRBV5-1 and TRBJ2-3; D might be TRBD2 (6 bases). CDR3 coding DNA: TGCGCCAGCAGCCGGGCGGGATCGGATACGCAGTATTTT. This gives the protein CASSRAGSDTQYF.